This T cell receptor beta chain originates from a study of T cells in Graves' hyperthyroidism and ophthalmopathy. General study results and limits: Most thyroid clonotypes with frequency above 0.001 were detected in blood.

Deletions cut 2 bases from V and 0 bases from J, with 4 bases between. CDR1 is SGHVS and CDR2 is FQNEAQ in the germline V gene. This CDR3 comprises 14 residues. It was RNA transcripts that yielded the amplified TCR beta CDR3 regions. The primer set for the first-round RT-PCR of the TCR CDR3 was HTBI. TCRdb itself ran the multiplex PCR reads through MiXCR, one entry per CDR3 protein. The top ten clones hold roughly 11% of a sample with under 400,000 distinct CDR3 sequences, about 15% of them seen once. Ten or more counts support this clonotype. No antigen is known for it. This chain links TRBV7-8 with TRBJ1-4; D is unclear. Source material: blood. This clonotype was obtained from a woman in her fifties or sixties with Graves' hyperthyroidism. CDR3 nucleotide sequence: TGTGCCAGCAGCTTAACTTCAACTAATGAAAAACTGTTTTTT. Translation gives CASSLTSTNEKLFF.